The rows below give T cell receptor beta chains drawn from one sample of a study of T cells expressing NK-cell markers. Using the 5' RACE reads, TCRdb records one entry per CDR3 protein without DNA. The repertoire table contains roughly 180,000 distinct CDR3 sequences. Sequencing was done on a sample of blood T cells: a sorted CD56 or NKG2C T cell subset, CD4+ or CD8+ T cells, or bulk PBMC T cells (not recorded which). The receptors were gathered from a man between 18 and 69 years old in good health. Each CDR3 is given with its conserved first and last residue.

V gene	J gene	CDR3 length	CDR3 protein
TRBV6-6	TRBJ2-7	11	CAGGGLDEQYF
TRBV6-1	TRBJ1-5	16	CASIPGDGDLNQPQHF
TRBV6-2/TRBV6-3	TRBJ1-3	14	CASSTTSSGNTIYF
TRBV12-3/TRBV12-4	TRBJ2-1	15	CASSIYGGADNEQFF
TRBV27	TRBJ2-5	14	CASRSDRIQETQYF
TRBV12-3/TRBV12-4	TRBJ2-7	13	CASTGQGPGEQYF
TRBV7-6	TRBJ2-7	13	CASSLGTYYEQYF
TRBV6-1	TRBJ2-2	13	CASSEGDTGELFF
TRBV20-1	TRBJ2-1	12	CSAQSLGIEQFF
TRBV19	TRBJ2-7	12	CASSVPPGEQYF
TRBV7-9	TRBJ2-1	17	CASSHGTSGEMYNEQFF
TRBV6-1	TRBJ2-2	16	CASNTIGLVNTGELFF
TRBV20-1	TRBJ1-3	18	CSAKLAGIREDTGNTIYF
TRBV6-2/TRBV6-3	TRBJ2-1	15	CASRPGTSVPGEQFF
TRBV4-1	TRBJ1-1	15	CASRASIGGNTEAFF
TRBV5-6	TRBJ1-1	14	CASSPDLENTEAFF
TRBV9	TRBJ2-1	14	CASSAQGNNNEQFF
TRBV11-1	TRBJ2-4	19	CASSVLLPTESLAKNIQYF
TRBV27	TRBJ2-4	18	CASRPGTGSFTPRHIQYF
TRBV11-2	TRBJ2-3	18	CASSLDLPGGPQGDTQYF
TRBV11-3	TRBJ2-1	12	CASSSDSYEQFF
TRBV25-1	TRBJ1-1	14	CASSESPRVTEAFF
TRBV20-1	TRBJ2-7	14	CSADGWTESYEQYF
TRBV20-1	TRBJ2-1	13	CSAGLAGHNEQFF
TRBV27	TRBJ2-1	15	CASSLWVSGDNEQFF
TRBV29-1	TRBJ2-3	13	CSVPRTSGGLQYF
TRBV7-9	TRBJ1-3	14	CASSRQGFGNTIYF
TRBV11-2	TRBJ2-7	16	CASSLEGSVSPYEQYF
TRBV12-3/TRBV12-4	TRBJ1-2	15	CASSWSPGQGNGYTF
TRBV7-3	TRBJ1-1	14	CASSPSPLGTEAFF
TRBV5-5	TRBJ2-7	14	CASSPGSSDYEQYF
TRBV6-5	TRBJ1-2	14	CASSYALGYYGYTF
TRBV9	TRBJ2-3	17	CASSVGDSRGSTDTQYF
TRBV7-6	TRBJ2-3	18	CASSLGLAGGLITDTQYF
TRBV6-1	TRBJ2-3	16	CASSWGLAGATDTQYF
TRBV7-9	TRBJ2-7	16	CASSPRAGTGYYEQYF
TRBV19	TRBJ2-2	18	CASSIRLAGEVNTGELFF
TRBV29-1	TRBJ2-1	15	CSGIHSGGNYNEQFF
TRBV7-6	TRBJ2-7	16	CASSRPSGGPPYEQYF
TRBV11-2	TRBJ1-4	15	CASSLGDREGEKLFF
TRBV11-2	TRBJ2-3	16	CASSFYGRVGSDTQYF
TRBV28	TRBJ2-7	16	CASSSDREKRSYEQYF
TRBV10-3	TRBJ2-7	17	CAISESKGGTSTYEQYF
TRBV19	TRBJ2-1	16	CASSISLAGGWDEQFF
TRBV20-1	TRBJ2-7	18	CSARGYGSPEHHSYEQYF
TRBV12-3/TRBV12-4	TRBJ2-1	13	CASSFSSYNEQFF
TRBV5-1	TRBJ1-2	18	CASSYHRFSTGGESGYTF
TRBV5-6	TRBJ2-5	14	CASSLGLTLGTQYF
TRBV12-3/TRBV12-4	TRBJ2-1	16	CASSSRGRVVPNEQFF
TRBV7-6	TRBJ2-1	11	CASRWGDEQFF